Following are 5 T cell receptor beta chains from one sample sequenced in a study of cytomegalovirus exposure and HLA in healthy donors. Primers: 60 Vbeta forward and 13 Jbeta reverse. Assay: immunoSEQ multiplex PCR; the TCRdb copy retains only in-frame clones and omits some. The repertoire holds around 210,000 clones, with 70% to 80% as singletons. The source material was PBMCs. All receptors come from a woman in her 30s in good health and CMV-seronegative.

The V gene is TRBV27, the J gene TRBJ2-1; possible D gene TRBD2, 7 bases. V lost 2 bases and J 7 bases, leaving 15 bases between the germline ends. This CDR3 region has 15 residues. Per the germline V gene, CDR1 is MNHEY and CDR2 is SMNVEV (reference sequence). The CDR3 loop reads CASSLLGGGRNEQFF. In DNA, the CDR3 is TGTGCCAGCAGTTTACTCGGCGGGGGCAGGAATGAGCAGTTCTTC.

This clone was found a few times. CDR3 residues: CASSLAPTDEKLFF. DNA of the CDR3: TGCGCCAGCAGCTTGGCGCCTACGGATGAAAAACTGTTTTTT. This sequence joins TRBV5-1 and TRBJ1-4; D not certain. Trimming removed 0 bases from V and 6 bases from J, with 9 bases in between. The CDR3 sequence is 14 residues long. The V gene's germline CDR1 is SGHRS and CDR2 YFSETQ.

The V gene is TRBV6-4, the J gene TRBJ2-7; D gene ambiguous. Germline values: CDR1 MRHNA, CDR2 SNTAGT. The CDR3 is 13 residues long. V dropped 6 bases and J dropped 7 bases, with 16 bases sitting between them. CDR3 sequence: CASSPWIHGEQYF. The CDR3 coding sequence is TGTGCCAGCAGCCCCTGGATTCACGGGGAGCAGTACTTC.

The chain combines TRBV27 with TRBJ2-1; 7 bases are shared with TRBD2. V shed 5 bases and J 7 bases; nucleotides not matched to a gene: 14. The CDR3 consists of 16 residues. CDR1 MNHEY and CDR2 SMNVEV come from the germline V gene (reference sequence). DNA for the CDR3: TGTGCCAGCAGTATCCGGGGAGGGCCGCCTTGGAATGAGCAGTTCTTC. Its protein is CASSIRGGPPWNEQFF.

In its sample, this clone was seen a few times. The V and J genes are TRBV28 and TRBJ2-1; D not resolved. Trimming took off 3 bases at V and 9 bases at J, with 9 bases between the two ends. Germline loops: CDR1 MDHEN, CDR2 SYDVKM. The CDR3 is 12 residues long. The CDR3 region is CASSLSWSEQFF. CDR3 coding DNA: TGTGCCAGCAGTTTGAGCTGGAGTGAGCAGTTCTTC. The full variable domain, its missing parts supplied by reference TRBV28 and TRBJ2-1, is DVKVTQSSRYLVKRTGEKVFLECVQDMDHENMFWYRQDPGLGLRLIYFSYDVKMKEKGDIPEGYSVSREKKERFSLILESASTNQTSMYLCASSLSWSEQFFGPGTRLTVL.